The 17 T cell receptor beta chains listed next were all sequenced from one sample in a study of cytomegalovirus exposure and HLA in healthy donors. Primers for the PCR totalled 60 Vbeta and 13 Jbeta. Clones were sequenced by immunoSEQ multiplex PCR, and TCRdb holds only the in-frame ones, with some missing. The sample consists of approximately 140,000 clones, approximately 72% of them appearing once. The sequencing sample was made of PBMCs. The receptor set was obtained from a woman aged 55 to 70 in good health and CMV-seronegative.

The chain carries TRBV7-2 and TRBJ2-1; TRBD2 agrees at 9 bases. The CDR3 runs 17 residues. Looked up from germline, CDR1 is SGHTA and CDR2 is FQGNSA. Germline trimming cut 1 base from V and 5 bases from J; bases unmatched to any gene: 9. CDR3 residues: CASSLVSVIAGDNEQFF. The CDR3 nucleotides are TGTGCCAGCAGCTTAGTATCGGTGATAGCGGGAGACAATGAGCAGTTCTTC.

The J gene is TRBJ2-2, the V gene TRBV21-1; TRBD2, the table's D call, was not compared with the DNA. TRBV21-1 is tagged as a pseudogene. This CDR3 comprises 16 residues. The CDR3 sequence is CASSKGRPGYTGELFF. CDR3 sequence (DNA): TGTGCCAGCAGCAAAGGGCGACCCGGGTACACCGGGGAGCTGTTTTTT.

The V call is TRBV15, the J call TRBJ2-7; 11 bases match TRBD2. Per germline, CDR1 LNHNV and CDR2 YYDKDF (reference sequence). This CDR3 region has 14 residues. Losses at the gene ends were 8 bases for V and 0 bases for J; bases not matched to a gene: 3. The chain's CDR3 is CATQTSGTSYEQYF. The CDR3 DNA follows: TGTGCCACCCAGACTAGCGGGACCTCCTACGAGCAGTACTTC.

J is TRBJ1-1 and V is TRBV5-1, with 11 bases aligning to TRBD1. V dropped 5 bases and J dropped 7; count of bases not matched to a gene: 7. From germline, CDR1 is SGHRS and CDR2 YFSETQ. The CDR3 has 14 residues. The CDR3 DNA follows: TGCGCCAGCAGTCTGGACAGGGGGCTAGGTGAAGCTTTCTTT. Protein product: CASSLDRGLGEAFF.

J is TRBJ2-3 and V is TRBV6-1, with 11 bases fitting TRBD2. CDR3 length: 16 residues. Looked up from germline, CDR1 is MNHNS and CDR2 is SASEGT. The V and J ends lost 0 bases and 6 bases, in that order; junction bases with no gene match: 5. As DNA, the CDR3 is TGTGCCAGCAGTGAAGCTCGACTAGCGGGAAAGGATACGCAGTATTTT. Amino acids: CASSEARLAGKDTQYF.

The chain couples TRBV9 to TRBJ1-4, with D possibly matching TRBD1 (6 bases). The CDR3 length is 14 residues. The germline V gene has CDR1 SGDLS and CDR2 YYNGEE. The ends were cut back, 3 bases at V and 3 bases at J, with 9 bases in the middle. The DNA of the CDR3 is TGTGCCAGCAGCGCACAGGGTTCTAATGAAAAACTGTTTTTT. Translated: CASSAQGSNEKLFF.

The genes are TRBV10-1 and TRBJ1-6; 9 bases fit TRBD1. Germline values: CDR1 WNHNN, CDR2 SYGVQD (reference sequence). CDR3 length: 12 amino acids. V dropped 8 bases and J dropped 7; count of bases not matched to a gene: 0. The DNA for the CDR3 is TGCGCCAGCGACAGGGGGAATTCACCCCTCCACTTT. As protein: CASDRGNSPLHF.

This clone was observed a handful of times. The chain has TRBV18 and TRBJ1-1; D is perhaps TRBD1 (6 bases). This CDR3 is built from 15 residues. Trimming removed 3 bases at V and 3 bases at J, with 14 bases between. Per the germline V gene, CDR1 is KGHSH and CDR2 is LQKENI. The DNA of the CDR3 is TGTGCCAGCTCACCGATTAGGGGGAGGGACACTGAAGCTTTCTTT. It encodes CASSPIRGRDTEAFF.

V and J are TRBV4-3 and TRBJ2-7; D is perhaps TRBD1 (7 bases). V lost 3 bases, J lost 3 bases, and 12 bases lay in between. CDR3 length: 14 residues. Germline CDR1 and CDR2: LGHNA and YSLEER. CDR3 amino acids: CASSHNQGGYEQYF. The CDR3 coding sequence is TGCGCCAGCAGCCATAACCAGGGGGGCTACGAGCAGTACTTC.

The CDR3 sequence: CASSSAGTVNTGELFF. CDR3 nucleotides: TGTGCCAGCAGCTCGGCGGGGACAGTGAACACCGGGGAGCTGTTTTTT. This rearrangement joins TRBV5-6 to TRBJ2-2; tentative D call: TRBD1 (7 bases). From germline, CDR1 is SGHDT and CDR2 YYEEEE. The CDR3 spans 16 residues. V gave up 3 bases and J gave up 1 base, with 13 bases separating them. Together with reference TRBV5-6 and TRBJ2-2, the CDR3 gives the full variable domain: DAGVTQSPTHLIKTRGQQVTLRCSPKSGHDTVSWYQQALGQGPQFIFQYYEEEERQRGNFPDRFSGHQFPNYSSELNVNALLLGDSALYLCASSSAGTVNTGELFFGEGSRLTVL.

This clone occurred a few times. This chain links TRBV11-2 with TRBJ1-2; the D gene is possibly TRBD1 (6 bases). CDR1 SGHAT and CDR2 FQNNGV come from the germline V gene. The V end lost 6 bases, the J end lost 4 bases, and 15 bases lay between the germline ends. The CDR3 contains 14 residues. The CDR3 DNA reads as TGTGCCAGCAGGCTAGGGGGAGGGGCCTATGGCTACACCTTC. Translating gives CASRLGGGAYGYTF.

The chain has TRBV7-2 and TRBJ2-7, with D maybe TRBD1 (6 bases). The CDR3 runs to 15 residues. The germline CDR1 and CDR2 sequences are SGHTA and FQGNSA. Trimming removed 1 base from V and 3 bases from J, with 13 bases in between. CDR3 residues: CASSLGSRGIYEQYF. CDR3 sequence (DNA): TGTGCCAGCAGCTTAGGGTCCAGGGGTATCTACGAGCAGTACTTC. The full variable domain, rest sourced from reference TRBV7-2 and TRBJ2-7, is GAGVSQSPSNKVTEKGKDVELRCDPISGHTALYWYRQSLGQGLEFLIYFQGNSAPDKSGLPSDRFSAERTGGSVSTLTIQRTQQEDSAVYLCASSLGSRGIYEQYFGPGTRLTVT.

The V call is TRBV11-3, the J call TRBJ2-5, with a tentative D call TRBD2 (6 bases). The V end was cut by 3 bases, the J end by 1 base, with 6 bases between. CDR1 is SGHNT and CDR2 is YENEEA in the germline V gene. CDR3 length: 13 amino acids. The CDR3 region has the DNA TGTGCCAGCAGCTTGGGGGGCCAAGAGACCCAGTACTTC. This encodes CASSLGGQETQYF.

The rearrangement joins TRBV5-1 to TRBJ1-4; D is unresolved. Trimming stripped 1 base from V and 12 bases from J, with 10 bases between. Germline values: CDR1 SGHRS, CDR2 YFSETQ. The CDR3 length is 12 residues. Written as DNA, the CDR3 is TGCGCCAGCAGCTTGCTAGGGAGGGAACTGTTTTTT. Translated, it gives CASSLLGRELFF.

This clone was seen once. CDR3 residues: CASSLATGGAISRAFF. CDR3 sequence (DNA): TGTGCCAGCAGCTTAGCGACCGGGGGGGCCATCTCGAGAGCTTTCTTT. The chain has TRBV7-2 and TRBJ1-1; D is perhaps TRBD1 (6 bases). Trimming cost V 0 bases and J 10 bases, with 21 bases left between them. There are 16 residues in the CDR3. Germline lookup yields CDR1 SGHTA and CDR2 FQGNSA.

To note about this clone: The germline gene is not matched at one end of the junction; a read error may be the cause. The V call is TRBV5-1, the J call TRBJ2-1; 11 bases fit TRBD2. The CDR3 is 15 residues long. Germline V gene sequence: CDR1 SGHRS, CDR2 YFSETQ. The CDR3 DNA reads TGCGTCAGCAGCTTGTTAGCGGGGGGGTACAATGAGCAGTTCTTC. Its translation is CVSSLLAGGYNEQFF.

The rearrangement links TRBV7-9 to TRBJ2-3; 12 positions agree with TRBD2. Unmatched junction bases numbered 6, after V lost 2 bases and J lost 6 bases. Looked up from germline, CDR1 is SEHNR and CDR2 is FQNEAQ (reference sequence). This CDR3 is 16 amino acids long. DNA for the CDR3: TGTGCCAGCAGCTTACACCGACTAGCGGGGGCTGATACGCAGTATTTT. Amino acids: CASSLHRLAGADTQYF.